Sequencing of this T cell receptor (beta chain) was carried out in a study of blood T cell repertoires in COVID-19. Assay used: immunoSEQ multiplex PCR; TCRdb lists only in-frame clones, some missing. The data hold 200,000 or so clones, with 80% observed a single time. This clone came up a few times. Source material: PBMCs or T cells enriched from blood (not recorded which). The clonotype was recovered from a woman in her thirties or forties with acute COVID-19.

DNA for the CDR3: TGTGCCAGCAGCCCCCAACAGGGGAATGAGCAGTTCTTC. It yields the protein CASSPQQGNEQFF. This chain joins TRBV12-3 or TRBV12-4 and TRBJ2-1; 7 positions match TRBD1. The CDR3 extends over 13 amino acids. The V gene end was trimmed by 6 bases and the J gene end by 7 bases; junction bases not matched to a gene: 6.